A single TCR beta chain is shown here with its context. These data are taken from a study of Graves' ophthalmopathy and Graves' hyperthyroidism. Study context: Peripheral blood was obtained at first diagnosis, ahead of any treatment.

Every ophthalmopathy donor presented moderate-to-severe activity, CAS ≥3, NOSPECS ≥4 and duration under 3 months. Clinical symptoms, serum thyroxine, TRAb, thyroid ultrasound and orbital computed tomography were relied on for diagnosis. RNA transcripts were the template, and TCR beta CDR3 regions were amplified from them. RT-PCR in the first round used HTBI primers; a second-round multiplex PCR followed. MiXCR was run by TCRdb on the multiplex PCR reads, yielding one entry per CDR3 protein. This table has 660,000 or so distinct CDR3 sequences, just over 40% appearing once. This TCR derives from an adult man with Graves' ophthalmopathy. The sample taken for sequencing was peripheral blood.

Written as DNA, the CDR3 is TGTGCCAGCAGTGACTCTCGGGACAGAGAAGCTTTCTTT. Amino acid sequence: CASSDSRDREAFF. The chain recombines TRBV6-1 with TRBJ1-1, with 7 bases fitting TRBD1. Germline values: CDR1 MNHNS, CDR2 SASEGT. V was pared by 3 bases and J by 8 bases, with 6 bases of the junction left unmatched. This CDR3 has 13 amino acids.